These 28 T cell receptor beta chains share one sample of origin, sequenced in a study of regulatory T cells in long-lasting Graves disease. HTBI primers from iRepertoire and Arm-PCR of CDR3 regions yielded the TCR beta libraries. In TCRdb, the multiplex PCR reads were re-called with MiXCR into one record per CDR3 protein. The profile shows about 400,000 distinct CDR3 sequences, roughly 20% of them singletons. Time point of the sample: persistent/refractory GD, antithyroid drugs over 5 years with positive TRAb. PBMC-extracted RNA yielded the TCR library. The sequenced sample was peripheral blood mononuclear cells (PBMCs), obtained when the disease was refractory, from a patient treated with antithyroid drugs. Receptors originate from a female donor with Graves disease.

This clonotype was detected ten times or more. The V gene is TRBV7-2, the J gene TRBJ2-7, with D perhaps matching TRBD2 (6 bases). CDR3 size: 14 residues. The germline V gene encodes CDR1 SGHTA and CDR2 FQGNSA. V lost 0 bases and J lost 5, with 11 bases in between. CDR3 sequence reads: CASSLAGGLDEQYF. The DNA for the CDR3 is TGTGCCAGCAGCTTAGCGGGAGGATTGGACGAGCAGTACTTC.

This clonotype has at least ten counts. The rearrangement links TRBV28 to TRBJ2-5; the match to TRBD1 covers 12 bases. Germline CDR1 MDHEN, CDR2 SYDVKM. The CDR3 contains 18 residues. The trim removed 1 base at V and 7 bases at J, leaving 13 bases unmatched. Here the CDR3 reads CASSLSSGTGGQGRTQYF. Here the CDR3 DNA reads TGTGCCAGCAGTTTATCGTCCGGGACAGGGGGCCAGGGCCGGACCCAGTACTTC.

This clonotype was found a few times. The CDR3 DNA sequence: TGCAGCGTTGAAGTAGGATCTGGGGGGTACTCTGGAAACACCATATATTTT. This gives the protein CSVEVGSGGYSGNTIYF. The rearrangement joins TRBV29-1 to TRBJ1-3; perhaps TRBD1 as D (5 bases). This CDR3 has 17 amino acids. Germline loops: CDR1 SQVTM, CDR2 ANQGSEA. V was trimmed by 1 base and J by 0 bases, leaving 16 bases between them.

The gene calls are TRBV5-6 and TRBJ1-3; D might be TRBD1 (6 bases). The V end was cut by 1 base, the J end by 3 bases, with 14 bases between. Germline lookup yields CDR1 SGHDT and CDR2 YYEEEE. This CDR3 contains 16 residues. The CDR3 spells CASSLFLGRGGNTIYF. As DNA, the CDR3 is TGTGCCAGCAGCTTGTTCCTCGGCAGGGGTGGAAACACCATATATTTT.

This clonotype was counted a few times. The V and J genes are TRBV7-2 and TRBJ2-4; 14 bases align to TRBD2. This CDR3 region has 20 residues. Germline CDR1 SGHTA, CDR2 FQGNSA. The junction had 12 bases not matched to a gene; V was cut back by 4 bases and J by 1 base. The CDR3 spells CASSSGLAGGFSMAKNIQYF. CDR3 DNA: TGTGCCAGCAGCTCAGGACTAGCGGGAGGATTTTCTATGGCCAAAAACATTCAGTACTTC. Supplemented by reference TRBV7-2 and TRBJ2-4, the full variable domain reads GAGVSQSPSNKVTEKGKDVELRCDPISGHTALYWYRQSLGQGLEFLIYFQGNSAPDKSGLPSDRFSAERTGGSVSTLTIQRTQQEDSAVYLCASSSGLAGGFSMAKNIQYFGAGTRLSVL.

V is TRBV20-1 and J is TRBJ2-7; 7 bases line up with TRBD1. The V gene's germline CDR1 is DFQATT and CDR2 SNEGSKA (reference sequence). The CDR3 has 13 amino acids. Losses at the gene ends were 3 bases for V and 4 bases for J; bases not matched to a gene: 6. The CDR3 reads CSARRGGAYEQYF. The DNA of the CDR3 is TGCAGTGCTAGGAGAGGGGGCGCTTACGAGCAGTACTTC.

The V call is TRBV27, the J call TRBJ1-5; tentative D call: TRBD1 (5 bases). V lost 5 bases and J 4 bases, leaving 9 bases between the germline ends. CDR3 length: 13 amino acids. Germline CDR1 MNHEY, CDR2 SMNVEV (reference sequence). CDR3 region: CASSHEGNQPQHF. The CDR3 coding sequence is TGTGCCAGCAGTCACGAGGGGAATCAGCCCCAGCATTTT.

The chain carries TRBV20-1 and TRBJ2-7, with TRBD1 matching over 9 bases. The germline V gene encodes CDR1 DFQATT and CDR2 SNEGSKA (reference sequence). This CDR3 contains 14 residues. V gave up 1 base and J gave up 4 bases; unmatched junction bases: 5. The CDR3 nucleotides read TGCAGTGCTAGAGCCGGGGACAGGGTATACGAGCAGTACTTC. It yields the protein CSARAGDRVYEQYF.

This clonotype was counted at least ten times. V usage is TRBV28 and J usage is TRBJ2-2, with TRBD2 matching over 10 bases. Trimming took 6 bases from V and 6 from J; bases not matched to a gene: 7. The CDR3 length is 15 residues. Germline V gives CDR1 MDHEN, CDR2 SYDVKM. The CDR3 region has the DNA TGTGCCAGCAGCCCAGCGGGAGGGCCTGCCGGGGAGCTGTTTTTT. This encodes CASSPAGGPAGELFF.

This clonotype was detected ten times or more. V and J are TRBV27 and TRBJ2-7, with 9 bases identical to TRBD1. Per germline, CDR1 MNHEY and CDR2 SMNVEV (reference sequence). Losses at the gene ends were 8 bases for V and 0 bases for J; bases not matched to a gene: 2. The CDR3 covers 13 residues. The CDR3 protein is CASGGQGSYEQYF. Here the CDR3 DNA reads TGTGCCAGCGGGGGACAGGGCTCCTACGAGCAGTACTTC.

The table lists this clonotype with a count of one. The chain carries TRBV7-2 and TRBJ2-2; 8 nucleotides align to TRBD1. Germline V CDR1 and CDR2: SGHTA, FQGNSA. Unmatched junction bases numbered 15, after V lost 6 bases and J lost 9 bases. This CDR3 spans 16 amino acids. The CDR3 DNA follows: TGTGCCAGCAGGGGGGAGGACAGGGTTGTATCCAGGGAGCTGTTTTTT. It encodes CASRGEDRVVSRELFF.

This clonotype was detected a few times. The V call is TRBV12-3 or TRBV12-4, the J call TRBJ2-7, with 8 bases fitting TRBD2. The CDR3 extends over 16 amino acids. V gave up 5 bases and J gave up 4 bases; unmatched junction bases: 13. The CDR3 DNA sequence: TGTGCCAGCAGTCCTCCCCGGGGGGGGCGGAGTTACGAGCAGTACTTC. This translates into CASSPPRGGRSYEQYF.

This clonotype was seen many times. This chain links TRBV27 with TRBJ2-7; D is possibly TRBD2 (6 bases). V was shortened by 5 bases and J by 6 bases, with 20 bases between the two germline ends. The CDR3 totals 15 residues. CDR1 is MNHEY, CDR2 SMNVEV, per germline (reference sequence). The chain's CDR3 is CASSPLAPGSGEQYF. The CDR3 DNA sequence: TGTGCCAGCAGTCCTTTAGCCCCCGGGAGCGGCGAGCAGTACTTC.

This clonotype was picked up a small number of times. The chain couples TRBV5-7 to TRBJ2-5, with TRBD1 matching over 7 bases. TRBV5-7 has ORF status, its function being uncertain. The J segment lost 0 bases and the V segment lost 4 bases, leaving 3 bases of the junction unmatched. The CDR3 extends over 14 amino acids. CDR3 region: CASSGRGNQETQYF. CDR3 coding DNA: TGTGCCAGCAGCGGCAGGGGGAACCAAGAGACCCAGTACTTC.

The chain combines TRBV5-5 with TRBJ1-5; D gene ambiguous. Per the germline V gene, CDR1 is SGHKS and CDR2 is YYEKEE (reference sequence). Trimming removed 4 bases from V and 2 bases from J, with 10 bases in between. The CDR3 is 14 amino acids. In nucleotides, the CDR3 is TGTGCCAGCAGCAGGAGGTTAGGCAATCAGCCCCAGCATTTT. Its protein product is CASSRRLGNQPQHF.

The chain is built from TRBV7-6 and TRBJ2-5; 7 bases align to TRBD1. Germline trimming cut 4 bases from V and 5 bases from J; bases unmatched to any gene: 7. The CDR3 runs 14 residues. Germline CDR1 SGHVS, CDR2 FNYEAQ. CDR3 sequence: CASSSHRGAETQYF. CDR3 DNA sequence: TGTGCCAGCAGCTCCCACAGGGGAGCGGAGACCCAGTACTTC.

The V and J genes are TRBV25-1 and TRBJ2-2; no definite D call. The germline gives CDR1 MGHDK, CDR2 SYGVNS. With 0 bases removed from V and 3 bases from J, the gap between germline ends came to 2 bases. The length of the CDR3 is 13 residues. Written as DNA, the CDR3 is TGTGCCAGCAGTGAATACTACACCGGGGAGCTGTTTTTT. It yields the protein CASSEYYTGELFF.

Regarding this clonotype: The CDR3 ends on some other residue instead of the conserved phenylalanine or tryptophan, so this is likely a read error. The rearrangement joins TRBV19 to TRBJ2-7; D is undetermined. V shed 4 bases and J shed 2 bases, with 12 bases lying between them. Germline CDR1 is LNHDA and CDR2 is SQIVND (reference sequence). The CDR3 spans 14 residues. CDR3 nucleotide sequence: TGTGCCAGTAGTAAAGGCGGAACCGCCTACGAGCAGTACCTC. As protein: CASSKGGTAYEQYL.

In this sample, this clonotype turned up once. V is TRBV6-2 or TRBV6-3 and J is TRBJ2-3; D might be TRBD1 (6 bases). Trimming shortened V by 7 bases and J by 2 bases, and 19 bases separated the two germline ends. This CDR3 region has 16 residues. Germline V gene sequence: CDR1 MNHEY, CDR2 SVGEGT. The CDR3 DNA reads TGTGCCAGCAAAAGAAAGGGTACAGGGATCACAGATACGCAGTATTTT. Protein: CASKRKGTGITDTQYF.

The gene calls are TRBV19 and TRBJ1-1; D is undetermined. Between the trimmed V and J ends, which lost 3 bases and 2 bases, there was a span of 10 bases. CDR3 size: 14 residues. Germline CDR1 is LNHDA and CDR2 is SQIVND (reference sequence). The CDR3 here is CASSMGGTNTEAFF. The CDR3 DNA follows: TGTGCCAGTAGTATGGGCGGCACAAACACTGAAGCTTTCTTT.

This clonotype was seen ten or more times. The V call is TRBV7-2, the J call TRBJ1-2; 10 bases align to TRBD1. This CDR3 contains 13 residues. The junction had 1 base not matched to a gene; V was cut back by 3 bases and J by 6 bases. Germline CDR1 reads SGHTA; CDR2 reads FQGNSA. CDR3 amino acids: CASSLGTGDGYTF. CDR3 coding DNA: TGTGCCAGCAGCTTGGGGACAGGGGATGGCTACACCTTC.

The genes are TRBV19 and TRBJ1-5; the D gene is possibly TRBD1 (5 bases). Looked up from germline, CDR1 is LNHDA and CDR2 is SQIVND (reference sequence). The CDR3 totals 16 residues. Trimming took off 3 bases at V and 1 base at J, with 13 bases between the two ends. The CDR3 loop is CASSIGAGNSNQPQHF. In nucleotides, the CDR3 is TGTGCCAGTAGTATCGGGGCGGGAAACAGCAATCAGCCCCAGCATTTT.

The rearrangement uses TRBV28 and TRBJ2-5; tentatively, D is TRBD2 (5 bases). V shed 8 bases and J shed 5 bases, with 18 bases lying between them. The CDR3 is 14 residues long. Germline V gene lookup returns CDR1 MDHEN and CDR2 SYDVKM. CDR3 loop: CASCSREKTETQYF. The CDR3 DNA sequence: TGTGCCAGCTGCTCGAGGGAAAAGACGGAGACCCAGTACTTC.

The rearrangement uses TRBV7-3 and TRBJ1-1, with 10 bases matching TRBD1. J was trimmed by 9 bases and V by 5 bases; bases with no gene match: 12. CDR3 length equals 15 residues. CDR1 is SGHTA, CDR2 FQGTGA, per germline. DNA of the CDR3: TGTGCCAGCAGCAGCTTCCGGGACAGGGGTAAGAAAGCTTTCTTT. It is translated as CASSSFRDRGKKAFF.

This clonotype was seen repeatedly, ten times or more. V usage is TRBV6-5 and J usage is TRBJ2-5, with TRBD2 matching over 15 bases. Germline loops: CDR1 MNHEY, CDR2 SVGAGI. There are 17 residues in the CDR3. V shed 3 bases and J 4 bases; nucleotides not matched to a gene: 6. The CDR3 sequence: CASSYGGLAGGGETQYF. The CDR3 DNA reads TGTGCCAGCAGTTATGGGGGACTAGCGGGAGGAGGAGAGACCCAGTACTTC.

This chain joins TRBV15 and TRBJ2-7; a possible D gene is TRBD2 (6 bases). Looked up from germline, CDR1 is LNHNV and CDR2 is YYDKDF (reference sequence). Trimming stripped 3 bases from V and 7 bases from J, with 22 bases between. This CDR3 is built from 16 residues. CDR3 in amino acids: CATSSGGGTHTKEQYF. The CDR3 nucleotides read TGTGCCACCAGCAGCGGCGGCGGGACCCACACAAAGGAGCAGTACTTC.

This chain connects TRBV7-8 to TRBJ2-5; D gene unclear. CDR1 is SGHVS, CDR2 FQNEAQ, per germline. The CDR3 has 16 residues. Trimming took off 4 bases at V and 3 bases at J, with 18 bases between the two ends. CDR3 bases: TGTGCCAGCAGCTCCCCCACAATCCCGACGGAAGAGACCCAGTACTTC. Its translation: CASSSPTIPTEETQYF.

In its sample, this clonotype was seen many times. The rearrangement joins TRBV28 to TRBJ2-5; D is possibly TRBD1 or TRBD2 (5 bases each). Trimming removed 1 base at V and 3 bases at J, with 12 bases between. The germline V gene has CDR1 MDHEN and CDR2 SYDVKM. The CDR3 consists of 15 residues. Here the CDR3 DNA reads TGTGCCAGCAGTTTATTGAGGGGCCTAAAAGAGACCCAGTACTTC. Protein sequence: CASSLLRGLKETQYF.